Shown below are 27 T cell receptor beta chains from a single sample sequenced in a study of shared clonotypes between healthy human individuals. Clones were sequenced by immunoSEQ multiplex PCR, and TCRdb holds only the in-frame ones, with some missing. The sample carries about 1.4 million clones, roughly 95% recorded once. The sequenced sample consisted of naive CD4+ T cells sorted from blood. Subset meaning: CD45RA+ positively selected. The receptor source for this set is a man aged 25-45 years in good health.

V is TRBV9 and J is TRBJ2-1; D may be TRBD1 or TRBD2 (5 bases each). The CDR3 is made up of 15 amino acids. Germline loops: CDR1 SGDLS, CDR2 YYNGEE. V was cut by 0 bases and J by 2 bases, with 9 bases left in between. CDR3: CASSVGGDPYNEQFF. In nucleotides, the CDR3 is TGTGCCAGCAGCGTAGGTGGGGACCCCTACAATGAGCAGTTCTTC.

This sequence joins TRBV18 and TRBJ2-3, with 9 nucleotides matching TRBD2. The V gene's germline CDR1 is KGHSH and CDR2 LQKENI. V shed 2 bases and J 3 bases; nucleotides not matched to a gene: 3. The CDR3 is 15 amino acids. The CDR3 coding sequence is TGTGCCAGCTCACCAATAGCGGGAGTGACAGATACGCAGTATTTT. It encodes CASSPIAGVTDTQYF.

As for this clone: Different DNA sequences within this sample yield the same CDR3. The V gene is TRBV15, the J gene TRBJ2-2; perhaps D is TRBD1 or TRBD2 (5 bases each). Germline V lookup: CDR1 LNHNV, CDR2 YYDKDF (reference sequence). The V gene lost 5 bases and the J gene lost 7 bases, with 14 bases spanning the gap. The CDR3 runs 14 residues. DNA for the CDR3: TGTGCCACCAGCCGGCAGGGCGCGGGCGGGGAGCTGTTTTTT. Translating it yields CATSRQGAGGELFF.

The chain carries TRBV7-9 and TRBJ2-7; D is ambiguous. Germline assignment: CDR1 SEHNR and CDR2 FQNEAQ (reference sequence). The CDR3 has 12 residues. V was shortened by 7 bases and J by 0 bases, with 7 bases between the two germline ends. For the CDR3, the DNA is TGTGCCAGCACTCATAGCTCCTACGAGCAGTACTTC. Protein product: CASTHSSYEQYF.

The gene calls are TRBV5-1 and TRBJ2-5; 10 nucleotides agree with TRBD2. CDR1 and CDR2 (germline): SGHRS, YFSETQ. Trimming removed 4 bases from V and 5 bases from J; junction bases left unmatched: 8. The CDR3 length is 15 residues. DNA for the CDR3: TGCGCCAGCAGCACCCGCACTAGCGGGAAGGAGACCCAGTACTTC. It encodes CASSTRTSGKETQYF.

CDR3 residues: CASSKDSGFNQPQHF. As DNA, the CDR3 is TGTGCCAGCAGCAAAGATTCAGGTTTCAATCAGCCCCAGCATTTT. V and J are TRBV21-1 and TRBJ1-5; the tabulated D call, TRBD1, remains unverified against the DNA. TRBV21-1 is described as a pseudogene. The CDR3 loop spans 15 amino acids.

CDR3 DNA: TGTGCCAGCAGCGGGGATAGCGGGATTCCGAACACCGGGGAGCTGTTTTTT. Amino acid sequence: CASSGDSGIPNTGELFF. The chain links TRBV2 to TRBJ2-2; TRBD2 agrees at 8 bases. The CDR3 spans 17 residues. CDR1 and CDR2 from the germline V gene are SNHLY and FYNNEI. J lost 0 bases, V lost 6 bases, and 9 bases had no gene match. The whole variable domain, filled in from reference TRBV2 and TRBJ2-2, reads EPEVTQTPSHQVTQMGQEVILRCVPISNHLYFYWYRQILGQKVEFLVSFYNNEISEKSEIFDDQFSVERPDGSNFTLKIRSTKLEDSAMYFCASSGDSGIPNTGELFFGEGSRLTVL.

V is TRBV9 and J is TRBJ2-1, with 8 bases lining up with TRBD1. Trimming at V came to 3 bases and at J to 0 bases, leaving 5 bases not matched to a gene. This CDR3 has 16 amino acids. CDR1 SGDLS and CDR2 YYNGEE come from the germline V gene. The CDR3 coding sequence is TGTGCCAGCAGCGAACAGGGGGTGGGCTCCTACAATGAGCAGTTCTTC. The encoded protein is CASSEQGVGSYNEQFF.

The count of this clone is one. Distinct nucleotide sequences in the sample also encode this CDR3. The rearrangement uses TRBV5-1 and TRBJ2-1, with 10 bases identical to TRBD2. The J segment lost 3 bases and the V segment lost 4 bases, leaving 4 bases of the junction unmatched. Germline V CDR1 and CDR2: SGHRS, YFSETQ. CDR3 size: 15 residues. CDR3 protein: CASSPRTSGYNEQFF. The CDR3 region has the DNA TGCGCCAGCAGCCCACGGACTAGCGGCTACAATGAGCAGTTCTTC.

The V gene is TRBV7-6, the J gene TRBJ2-5; maybe TRBD2 (6 bases). From germline, CDR1 is SGHVS and CDR2 FNYEAQ. V gave up 5 bases and J gave up 12 bases, with 13 bases separating them. The CDR3 extends over 11 amino acids. The CDR3 nucleotides read TGTGCCAGCAGCCCTGGGACGGGGGAGTACTTC. This encodes CASSPGTGEYF.

The CDR3 sequence is CASTTVGRTEAFF. In nucleotides, the CDR3 is TGTGCCAGTACGACAGTTGGAAGGACTGAAGCTTTCTTT. The chain links TRBV19 to TRBJ1-1; the D gene is possibly TRBD1 (5 bases). The CDR3 extends over 13 amino acids. V was trimmed by 7 bases and J by 5 bases, leaving 14 bases between them. Germline CDR1 LNHDA, CDR2 SQIVND (reference sequence).

On this clone: Additional DNA sequences in this sample encode the identical CDR3. The chain recombines TRBV6-1 with TRBJ1-5, with 7 positions matching TRBD1. J was trimmed by 3 bases and V by 0 bases; bases with no gene match: 2. This CDR3 has 15 residues. Germline values: CDR1 MNHNS, CDR2 SASEGT. The CDR3 loop reads CASSEAGGNNQPQHF. In DNA form, the CDR3 reads TGTGCCAGCAGTGAAGCAGGGGGCAACAATCAGCCCCAGCATTTT.

The CDR3 region is CASSLGTHYGYTF. The CDR3 bases are TGTGCCAGCAGTTTAGGGACGCACTATGGCTACACCTTC. The V gene is TRBV28, the J gene TRBJ1-2, with a possible D match to TRBD1 (5 bases). The germline CDR1 and CDR2 sequences are MDHEN and SYDVKM. CDR3 length: 13 residues. V was trimmed by 2 bases and J by 3 bases, leaving 7 bases between them.

This chain joins TRBV11-2 and TRBJ2-7; 12 bases line up with TRBD2. V gave up 8 bases and J gave up 3 bases; unmatched junction bases: 8. There are 15 residues in the CDR3. Germline V lookup: CDR1 SGHAT, CDR2 FQNNGV. The CDR3 sequence: CASGRLAGEYYEQYF. The CDR3 region has the DNA TGTGCCAGCGGACGACTAGCGGGAGAGTACTACGAGCAGTACTTC. The whole variable domain, remainder taken from reference TRBV11-2 and TRBJ2-7, is EAGVAQSPRYKIIEKRQSVAFWCNPISGHATLYWYQQILGQGPKLLIQFQNNGVVDDSQLPKDRFSAERLKGVDSTLKIQPAKLEDSAVYLCASGRLAGEYYEQYFGPGTRLTVT.

V is TRBV2 and J is TRBJ1-5; 7 bases agree with TRBD1. Germline V gene lookup returns CDR1 SNHLY and CDR2 FYNNEI. The V segment lost 6 bases and the J segment 5 bases; nucleotides outside the gene matches: 7. This CDR3 has 14 amino acids. CDR3 DNA: TGTGCCAGCAGGGAGGGGGCGAGGGATCAGCCCCAGCATTTT. Translated: CASREGARDQPQHF.

The chain couples TRBV11-2 to TRBJ2-3; D could derive from TRBD1 or TRBD2 (5 bases each). This CDR3 comprises 16 residues. Between the trimmed V and J ends, which lost 2 bases and 4 bases, there was a span of 16 bases. Germline V gene data show CDR1 as SGHAT and CDR2 as FQNNGV. The CDR3 nucleotides read TGTGCCAGCAGCTTACTTCCGGGGCGAATTTCAGATACGCAGTATTTT. As protein: CASSLLPGRISDTQYF. Together with reference TRBV11-2 and TRBJ2-3, the CDR3 gives the full variable domain: EAGVAQSPRYKIIEKRQSVAFWCNPISGHATLYWYQQILGQGPKLLIQFQNNGVVDDSQLPKDRFSAERLKGVDSTLKIQPAKLEDSAVYLCASSLLPGRISDTQYFGPGTRLTVL.

The chain joins TRBV7-9 to TRBJ2-1; TRBD2 matches at 10 bases. Unmatched junction bases numbered 4, after V lost 5 bases and J lost 3 bases. The CDR3 length is 15 residues. CDR1 SEHNR and CDR2 FQNEAQ come from the germline V gene (reference sequence). The DNA of the CDR3 is TGTGCCAGCAGCCGTACTAGCGGGATCTACAATGAGCAGTTCTTC. Protein product: CASSRTSGIYNEQFF.

The chain recombines TRBV5-5 with TRBJ1-4; 10 bases agree with TRBD1. The CDR3 contains 15 residues. Germline V gene data show CDR1 as SGHKS and CDR2 as YYEKEE (reference sequence). The J segment lost 7 bases and the V segment lost 4 bases, leaving 7 bases of the junction unmatched. The CDR3 loop reads CASSMGQGMSEKLFF. The CDR3 bases are TGTGCCAGCAGCATGGGACAGGGGATGAGTGAAAAACTGTTTTTT.

The gene calls are TRBV18 and TRBJ2-7; a possible D gene is TRBD1 (5 bases). The CDR3 loop spans 14 amino acids. V lost 1 base, J lost 4 bases, and 11 bases lay in between. Per the germline V gene, CDR1 is KGHSH and CDR2 is LQKENI. CDR3 bases: TGTGCCAGCTCACCACGGGCCAGGGTTTACGAGCAGTACTTC. It encodes CASSPRARVYEQYF.

The rearrangement links TRBV19 to TRBJ2-3, with D perhaps TRBD2 (6 bases). The CDR3 extends over 14 amino acids. The germline V gene has CDR1 LNHDA and CDR2 SQIVND (reference sequence). V lost 7 bases, J lost 2 bases, and 13 bases lay in between. CDR3 bases: TGTGCCAGTAACCCGGGACTGCACACAGATACGCAGTATTTT. This translates into CASNPGLHTDTQYF.

To note about this clone: The identical CDR3 is also encoded by other nucleotide sequences in the sample. The chain couples TRBV20-1 to TRBJ1-1; 7 positions agree with TRBD1. From germline, CDR1 is DFQATT and CDR2 SNEGSKA (reference sequence). The ends lost 6 bases at V and 8 bases at J; junction bases unmatched: 3. This CDR3 spans 10 amino acids. CDR3 DNA sequence: TGCAGTGCCACAGGGGCGGAAGCTTTCTTT. Its protein is CSATGAEAFF.

The chain has TRBV27 and TRBJ2-7, with D uncertain. V lost 0 bases to trimming and J lost 3 bases, with 9 bases between them. Per the germline V gene, CDR1 is MNHEY and CDR2 is SMNVEV (reference sequence). This CDR3 has 14 amino acids. The CDR3 DNA reads TGTGCCAGCAGTTTATCAGAGGCCCACTACGAGCAGTACTTC. It specifies CASSLSEAHYEQYF.

The chain carries TRBV5-1 and TRBJ2-5; perhaps TRBD2 as D (6 bases). Trimming removed 0 bases from V and 2 bases from J, with 14 bases in between. Looked up from germline, CDR1 is SGHRS and CDR2 is YFSETQ. The CDR3 contains 16 residues. The CDR3 bases are TGCGCCAGCAGCTTGGACCCTCTAGCGCAGCAAGAGACCCAGTACTTC. Encoded protein: CASSLDPLAQQETQYF.

CDR3 in DNA: TGTGCCACCAGCAGAGCGGACAGGGGCGAGCAGTACTTC. Amino acid sequence: CATSRADRGEQYF. The chain carries TRBV15 and TRBJ2-7; 9 bases are shared with TRBD1. CDR3 length equals 13 residues. Germline CDR1 LNHNV, CDR2 YYDKDF (reference sequence). The V and J ends lost 1 base and 6 bases, in that order; junction bases with no gene match: 1.

Points on this clone: Additional DNA sequences in this sample encode the identical CDR3. This chain connects TRBV2 to TRBJ2-5; TRBD1 matches 11 bases. CDR1 and CDR2 (germline): SNHLY, FYNNEI. Trimming cost V 6 bases and J 3 bases; bases outside gene matches: 3. The CDR3 loop spans 14 amino acids. The CDR3 nucleotides read TGTGCCAGCAGCCGGGACAGGGGGAAAGAGACCCAGTACTTC. As protein: CASSRDRGKETQYF.

The V gene is TRBV19, the J gene TRBJ2-7, with D possibly matching TRBD1 (6 bases). This CDR3 contains 15 residues. The V gene's germline CDR1 is LNHDA and CDR2 SQIVND (reference sequence). Trimming pared 1 base from V and 2 bases from J, leaving 12 bases between. This CDR3 is CASSIVAGVAYEQYF. The CDR3 DNA sequence: TGTGCCAGTAGTATAGTGGCAGGGGTGGCCTACGAGCAGTACTTC.

The V call is TRBV5-6, the J call TRBJ2-7; D is tentatively TRBD1 or TRBD2 (7 bases each). CDR1 and CDR2 (germline): SGHDT, YYEEEE. Trimming left V 1 base short and J 2 bases short, with 13 bases between. The CDR3 totals 15 residues. CDR3 sequence: CASSLLGRGPYEQYF. CDR3 nucleotides: TGTGCCAGCAGCTTGCTGGGGAGGGGGCCCTACGAGCAGTACTTC.